This entry lists 21 T cell receptor beta chains sequenced from one sample in a study of blood T cell repertoires in COVID-19. Libraries were prepared by immunoSEQ multiplex PCR; TCRdb keeps only in-frame clonotypes and omits some of them. The data contain 400,000 or so clones, roughly nine tenths of them seen just once; the ten biggest clones take up about 1.1%. Sequenced: PBMCs or T cells enriched from blood (not recorded which). These receptor sequences come from a man aged 30 to 39 who had recovered from COVID-19.

The genes are TRBV5-4 and TRBJ2-6, with a possible D match to TRBD1 (5 bases). In germline, CDR1 is SGHNT, CDR2 YYREEE (reference sequence). V lost 0 bases and J 2 bases, leaving 12 bases between the germline ends. The CDR3 is made up of 17 amino acids. The chain's CDR3 is CASSLGGTVTGANVLTF. CDR3 DNA: TGTGCCAGCAGCTTGGGGGGCACGGTTACTGGGGCCAACGTCCTGACTTTC. Using reference TRBV5-4 and TRBJ2-6 for the parts outside the CDR3, the full variable domain is ETGVTQSPTHLIKTRGQQVTLRCSSQSGHNTVSWYQQALGQGPQFIFQYYREEENGRGNFPPRFSGLQFPNYSSELNVNALELDDSALYLCASSLGGTVTGANVLTFGAGSRLTVL.

The chain has TRBV18 and TRBJ1-3; D is possibly TRBD1 (6 bases). Germline loops: CDR1 KGHSH, CDR2 LQKENI. V lost 3 bases and J lost 0, with 9 bases in between. The CDR3 runs 15 residues. The CDR3 spells CASSPTGYSGNTIYF. CDR3 bases: TGTGCCAGCTCACCGACAGGCTACTCTGGAAACACCATATATTTT.

The CDR3 DNA reads as TGTGCCAGCAGCCAGCAAATTGTAGACAGTGAGCAGTTCTTC. Its translation is CASSQQIVDSEQFF. The V call is TRBV3-1 (or the pseudogene TRBV3-2), the J call TRBJ2-1, with TRBD1 as a possible D gene (5 bases). There are 14 residues in the CDR3. V lost 3 bases and J lost 9, with 15 bases in between. Germline V gene sequence: CDR1 LGHDT, CDR2 YNNKEL (reference sequence).

The chain couples TRBV19 to TRBJ2-2, with D tentatively TRBD2 (6 bases). Trimming stripped 5 bases from V and 0 bases from J, with 19 bases between. CDR1 and CDR2 from the germline V gene are LNHDA and SQIVND (reference sequence). This CDR3 comprises 18 residues. The CDR3 spells CASSPGRLFPSNTGELFF. In DNA, the CDR3 is TGTGCCAGTAGTCCGGGGAGGCTCTTTCCTTCGAACACCGGGGAGCTGTTTTTT.

The chain is built from TRBV10-2 and TRBJ1-4; 7 positions match TRBD1. Per germline, CDR1 WSHSY and CDR2 SAAADI. CDR3 size: 16 residues. The junction had 11 bases not matched to a gene; V was cut back by 3 bases and J by 7 bases. The DNA for the CDR3 is TGCGCCAGCAGTGAAGTAGACGACAGGGAAGGTGAAAAACTGTTTTTT. It yields the protein CASSEVDDREGEKLFF.

The chain links TRBV12-5 to TRBJ1-2; unclear D gene. This CDR3 comprises 11 residues. The germline gives CDR1 LGHNT, CDR2 FRNRAP. The V gene lost 3 bases and the J gene lost 6 bases, with 5 bases spanning the gap. CDR3 sequence reads: CASGFSHGYTF. The CDR3 nucleotides read TGTGCTAGTGGTTTCTCCCATGGCTACACCTTC.

The chain is built from TRBV4-1 and TRBJ1-1; D gene ambiguous. Trimming stripped 0 bases from V and 8 bases from J, with 10 bases between. CDR1 and CDR2 (germline): MGHRA, YSYEKL. The length of the CDR3 is 13 residues. The CDR3 reads CASSQDSRSEAFF. The DNA of the CDR3 is TGCGCCAGCAGCCAAGATTCGCGGTCAGAAGCTTTCTTT.

The rearrangement joins TRBV14 to TRBJ2-3, with D unclear. Germline CDR1 is SGHDN and CDR2 is FVKESK. The CDR3 has 18 residues. The V end lost 4 bases, the J end lost 0 bases, and 20 bases lay between the germline ends. Here the CDR3 DNA reads TGTGCCAGCAGCCGCGGCAAACCGCACTCATTAAGCACAGATACGCAGTATTTT. Translating it yields CASSRGKPHSLSTDTQYF.

The CDR3 reads CACGPNEKLFF. CDR3 sequence (DNA): TGTGCTTGCGGGCCTAATGAAAAACTGTTTTTT. The V gene is TRBV30, the J gene TRBJ1-4; D is undetermined. CDR3 size: 11 residues. Germline assignment: CDR1 GTSNPN and CDR2 SVGIG (reference sequence).

V usage is TRBV9 and J usage is TRBJ2-1; weak D call: TRBD2 (6 bases). Per the germline V gene, CDR1 is SGDLS and CDR2 is YYNGEE. This CDR3 contains 12 residues. Trimming shortened V by 3 bases and J by 12 bases, and 13 bases separated the two germline ends. In nucleotides, the CDR3 is TGTGCCAGCAGCGCCGATCCCGGGGGGCAGTTCTTC. Residues: CASSADPGGQFF.

The chain uses TRBV27 and TRBJ2-1; TRBD1 might be the D (8 bases). This CDR3 is 16 amino acids long. Germline CDR1 and CDR2: MNHEY and SMNVEV (reference sequence). Trimming pared 10 bases from V and 7 bases from J, leaving 26 bases between. CDR3 residues: CAIRTGSEDGRNEQFF. The CDR3 DNA follows: TGTGCCATCCGGACAGGGAGCGAGGACGGGAGGAATGAGCAGTTCTTC.

A word on this clone: Different DNA sequences within this sample yield the same CDR3. The chain combines TRBV15 with TRBJ2-1; no definite D call. CDR1 is LNHNV, CDR2 YYDKDF, per germline (reference sequence). The CDR3 runs 13 residues. V lost 3 bases and J lost 6, with 9 bases in between. CDR3 bases: TGTGCCACCAGCAGTGGCACCATCAATGAGCAGTTCTTC. Residues: CATSSGTINEQFF.

The chain has TRBV3-1 (or the pseudogene TRBV3-2) and TRBJ1-1, with D possibly TRBD1 on 5 matching bases. This CDR3 is 13 amino acids long. V gave up 3 bases and J gave up 5 bases, with 10 bases separating them. Germline assignment: CDR1 LGHDT and CDR2 YNNKEL (reference sequence). DNA of the CDR3: TGTGCCAGCAGCCAGTCCAGGGTGACTGAAGCTTTCTTT. Its translation: CASSQSRVTEAFF.

V gene TRBV10-3 combines with J gene TRBJ1-1, with D hard to call. Germline V gene data show CDR1 as ENHRY and CDR2 as SYGVKD. The CDR3 totals 14 residues. V was shortened by 1 base and J by 5 bases, with 11 bases between the two germline ends. CDR3 sequence reads: CAISEWAAGTEAFF. The DNA for the CDR3 is TGTGCCATCAGTGAGTGGGCAGCTGGGACTGAAGCTTTCTTT.

V is TRBV7-8 and J is TRBJ1-2, with a possible D match to TRBD1 (5 bases). The ends were cut back, 5 bases at V and 4 bases at J, with 11 bases in the middle. This CDR3 is 13 amino acids long. Per the germline V gene, CDR1 is SGHVS and CDR2 is FQNEAQ. The CDR3 sequence is CASSQSRGYGYTF. Written as DNA, the CDR3 is TGTGCCAGCAGCCAGTCAAGGGGCTATGGCTACACCTTC.

The chain is built from TRBV27 and TRBJ1-1; D uncertain. V gave up 8 bases and J gave up 3 bases, with 16 bases separating them. CDR3 length: 14 amino acids. CDR1 MNHEY and CDR2 SMNVEV come from the germline V gene (reference sequence). The CDR3: CASAKLGSDTEAFF. The CDR3 nucleotides are TGTGCCAGCGCAAAACTCGGGTCCGACACTGAAGCTTTCTTT.

The sample holds a few counts of this clone. The CDR3, as DNA: TGTGCCAGCTCACCAGGACAGAACCAAGAGACCCAGTACTTC. Encoded protein: CASSPGQNQETQYF. The chain employs TRBV18 and TRBJ2-5; D is possibly TRBD1 (6 bases). V lost 2 bases and J lost 0, with 7 bases in between. Germline assignment: CDR1 KGHSH and CDR2 LQKENI. The CDR3 runs 14 residues.

With regard to this clone: The same CDR3 arises from other DNA sequences in this sample as well. The rearrangement links TRBV9 to TRBJ2-1, with D uncertain. The V gene lost 0 bases and the J gene lost 7 bases, with 5 bases spanning the gap. The CDR3 is made up of 12 amino acids. CDR1 SGDLS and CDR2 YYNGEE come from the germline V gene. The CDR3 is CASSVDLNEQFF. The CDR3 DNA is TGTGCCAGCAGCGTAGATCTTAATGAGCAGTTCTTC. The variable domain in full, with the rest retrieved from reference TRBV9 and TRBJ2-1, is DSGVTQTPKHLITATGQRVTLRCSPRSGDLSVYWYQQSLDQGLQFLIQYYNGEERAKGNILERFSAQQFPDLHSELNLSSLELGDSALYFCASSVDLNEQFFGPGTRLTVL.

This clone has a handful of counts. The chain employs TRBV28 and TRBJ2-7; possible D gene TRBD2, 5 bases. This CDR3 region has 16 residues. Germline V CDR1 and CDR2: MDHEN, SYDVKM. V dropped 6 bases and J dropped 0 bases, with 18 bases sitting between them. In DNA form, the CDR3 reads TGTGCCAGCAGCCCCGGGGATGGCGGCACCTCCTACGAGCAGTACTTC. This gives the protein CASSPGDGGTSYEQYF.

The chain couples TRBV19 to TRBJ1-4, with D perhaps TRBD1 (5 bases). Looked up from germline, CDR1 is LNHDA and CDR2 is SQIVND (reference sequence). Trimming removed 6 bases at V and 0 bases at J, with 14 bases between. The CDR3 is made up of 16 amino acids. This chain's CDR3 is CASRTPGQTTNEKLFF. CDR3 nucleotides: TGTGCCAGTAGAACCCCCGGACAAACAACTAATGAAAAACTGTTTTTT.

The chain carries TRBV7-9 and TRBJ1-2; 9 bases map to TRBD1. V dropped 5 bases and J dropped 2; count of bases not matched to a gene: 3. CDR1 SEHNR and CDR2 FQNEAQ come from the germline V gene (reference sequence). This CDR3 spans 14 amino acids. CDR3 in DNA: TGTGCCAGCAGCCAACAGGGGGCCAACTATGGCTACACCTTC. It yields the protein CASSQQGANYGYTF. The full variable domain, with the rest looked up from reference TRBV7-9 and TRBJ1-2, is DTGVSQNPRHKITKRGQNVTFRCDPISEHNRLYWYRQTLGQGPEFLTYFQNEAQLEKSRLLSDRFSAERPKGSFSTLEIQRTEQGDSAMYLCASSQQGANYGYTFGSGTRLTVV.